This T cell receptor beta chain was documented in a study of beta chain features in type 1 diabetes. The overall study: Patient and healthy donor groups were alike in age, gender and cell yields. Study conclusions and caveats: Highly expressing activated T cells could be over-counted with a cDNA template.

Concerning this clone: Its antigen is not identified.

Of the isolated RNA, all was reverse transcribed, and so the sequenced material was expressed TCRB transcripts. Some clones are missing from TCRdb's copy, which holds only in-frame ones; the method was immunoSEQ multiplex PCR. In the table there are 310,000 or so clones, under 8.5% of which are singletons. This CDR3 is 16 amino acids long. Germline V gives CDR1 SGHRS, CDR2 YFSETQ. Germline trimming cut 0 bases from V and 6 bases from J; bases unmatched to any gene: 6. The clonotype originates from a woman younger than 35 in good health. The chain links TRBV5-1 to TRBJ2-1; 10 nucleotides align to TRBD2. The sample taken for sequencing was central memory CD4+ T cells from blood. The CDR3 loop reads CASSLVASGSLNEQFF. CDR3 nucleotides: TGCGCCAGCAGCTTGGTGGCTAGCGGGAGTCTCAATGAGCAGTTCTTC.